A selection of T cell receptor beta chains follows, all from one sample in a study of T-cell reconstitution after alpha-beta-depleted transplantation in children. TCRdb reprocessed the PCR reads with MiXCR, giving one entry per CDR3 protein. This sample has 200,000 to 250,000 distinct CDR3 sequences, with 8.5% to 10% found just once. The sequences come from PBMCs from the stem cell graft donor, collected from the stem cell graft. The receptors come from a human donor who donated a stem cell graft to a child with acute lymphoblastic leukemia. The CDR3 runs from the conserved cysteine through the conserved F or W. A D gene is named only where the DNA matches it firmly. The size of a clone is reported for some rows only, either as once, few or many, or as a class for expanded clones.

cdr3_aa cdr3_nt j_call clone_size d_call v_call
CASRSGTGSTGELFF TGTGCCAGCAGGTCAGGGACAGGGTCAACCGGGGAGCTGTTTTTT TRBJ2-2 many TRBD1 TRBV7-8
CASSSGDTDTQYF TGCGCCAGCAGTAGCGGGGACACAGATACGCAGTATTTT TRBJ2-3 many TRBD2 TRBV5-1
CASSYSWGDSTDTQYF TGTGCCAGCAGTTACTCGTGGGGGGACAGCACAGATACGCAGTATTTT TRBJ2-3 - - TRBV6-5
CASRLEGAEAFF TGCGCCAGCAGGTTGGAGGGGGCTGAAGCTTTCTTT TRBJ1-1 - - TRBV5-1
CSAGLAGGRRSYNEQFF TGCAGCGCGGGACTAGCGGGGGGACGCCGGTCCTACAATGAGCAGTTCTTC TRBJ2-1 few TRBD2 TRBV20-1
CSVESINYGYTF TGCAGCGTTGAATCGATCAACTATGGCTACACCTTC TRBJ1-2 few - TRBV29-1
CASSQDELRKGLPLHF TGCGCCAGCAGCCAAGATGAGTTGAGAAAGGGACTCCCCCTCCACTTT TRBJ1-6 - - TRBV4-3
CASSRTASEQFF TGTGCCAGCAGCCGCACAGCCTCTGAGCAGTTCTTC TRBJ2-1 - - TRBV12-3/TRBV12-4
CASSRGQPPHEQFF TGCGCCAGCAGCCGGGGACAGCCCCCGCATGAGCAGTTCTTC TRBJ2-1 medium-sized TRBD1 TRBV5-1
CASSLGDRVPFQETQYF TGTGCCAGCAGTTTAGGGGACAGGGTCCCCTTTCAAGAGACCCAGTACTTC TRBJ2-5 - TRBD1 TRBV12-3/TRBV12-4
CASSPWRGIQETQYF TGTGCCAGCAGTCCTTGGCGGGGGATCCAAGAGACCCAGTACTTC TRBJ2-5 many TRBD2 TRBV27
CASSLSRGLGNQPQHF TGTGCCAGCAGCCTTAGTCGGGGGTTGGGAAATCAGCCCCAGCATTTT TRBJ1-5 - - TRBV12-3/TRBV12-4
CSVEDPTEAGLEQYF TGCAGCGTTGAAGATCCAACAGAGGCTGGCCTCGAGCAGTACTTC TRBJ2-7 many - TRBV29-1
CASSLVPGDVTEAFF TGTGCCAGCAGTTTAGTTCCCGGGGATGTCACTGAAGCTTTCTTT TRBJ1-1 - - TRBV28